One sample yielded the 23 T cell receptor beta chains listed below, sequenced in a study of siplizumab effects on memory and regulatory T cells. Sequencing used immunoSEQ multiplex PCR; TCRdb keeps in-frame clones, though not all of them. The repertoire consists of about 110,000 clones, with 92% occurring once and the leading ten covering around 0.73%. The sequenced sample was Tregs sorted from blood. These TCRs come from a human donor in good health.

The gene calls are TRBV29-1 and TRBJ2-2, with TRBD2 as a possible D gene (6 bases). In germline, CDR1 is SQVTM, CDR2 ANQGSEA. The CDR3 consists of 14 residues. V shed 8 bases and J shed 3 bases, with 16 bases lying between them. CDR3 sequence reads: CSCGNHLDTGELFF. The CDR3 DNA follows: TGCAGCTGCGGGAACCACCTCGACACCGGGGAGCTGTTTTTT.

The genes are TRBV19 and TRBJ1-1; the D is unclear. The CDR3 contains 13 residues. V was trimmed by 6 bases and J by 0 bases, leaving 8 bases between them. Germline-derived CDR1 and CDR2 are LNHDA and SQIVND (reference sequence). CDR3 DNA: TGTGCCAGTAGCAGGTTCATGAACACTGAAGCTTTCTTT. Amino acid sequence: CASSRFMNTEAFF.

The chain combines TRBV7-9 with TRBJ2-2; D might be TRBD2 (5 bases). Germline V gives CDR1 SEHNR, CDR2 FQNEAQ (reference sequence). CDR3 length equals 17 residues. The V gene lost 4 bases and the J gene lost 3 bases, with 18 bases spanning the gap. CDR3 coding DNA: TGTGCCAGCAGCTACCCCCGACGAGCGGCAGACACCGGGGAGCTGTTTTTT. Residues: CASSYPRRAADTGELFF.

CDR3 loop: CASGDSGRGTGELFF. For the CDR3, the DNA is TGTGCCAGCGGGGATAGCGGGAGGGGGACCGGGGAGCTGTTTTTT. The rearrangement joins TRBV6-5 to TRBJ2-2, with 11 positions matching TRBD2. V gave up 8 bases and J gave up 5 bases; unmatched junction bases: 7. Germline V gene lookup returns CDR1 MNHEY and CDR2 SVGAGI. The CDR3 is made up of 15 amino acids.

The chain has TRBV6-1 and TRBJ2-5; D unclear. Between the trimmed V and J ends, which lost 2 bases and 5 bases, there was a span of 6 bases. CDR1 is MNHNS, CDR2 SASEGT, per germline. The CDR3 sequence is 12 residues long. CDR3 sequence reads: CASSELAETQYF. CDR3 DNA sequence: TGTGCCAGCAGTGAACTTGCCGAGACCCAGTACTTC.

The rearrangement links TRBV7-9 to TRBJ1-5; tentative D call: TRBD1 (6 bases). Germline V CDR1 and CDR2: SEHNR, FQNEAQ (reference sequence). Trimming shortened V by 5 bases and J by 6 bases, and 17 bases separated the two germline ends. This CDR3 region has 15 residues. The CDR3 region has the DNA TGTGCCAGCAGCGGGGGCTCGGTGCGGGGTCAGCCCCAGCATTTT. This encodes CASSGGSVRGQPQHF.

This clone has just a few counts. The chain has TRBV7-6 and TRBJ2-3; D gene ambiguous. This CDR3 contains 17 residues. V was cut by 3 bases and J by 3 bases, with 19 bases left in between. Germline values: CDR1 SGHVS, CDR2 FNYEAQ. CDR3 region: CASSFSVADGVTDTQYF. Written as DNA, the CDR3 is TGTGCCAGCAGCTTCTCGGTGGCAGATGGTGTTACAGATACGCAGTATTTT.

This clone was picked up one time. V usage is TRBV27 and J usage is TRBJ1-2; D not resolved. CDR3 length: 14 residues. Germline V gene sequence: CDR1 MNHEY, CDR2 SMNVEV (reference sequence). Trimming stripped 6 bases from V and 4 bases from J, with 15 bases between. In DNA form, the CDR3 reads TGTGCCAGCAGGTTTAGGGCCAGTGGCTATGGCTACACCTTC. Translating it yields CASRFRASGYGYTF.

The chain combines TRBV5-1 with TRBJ1-1; D uncertain. Germline loops: CDR1 SGHRS, CDR2 YFSETQ. Trimming took off 1 base at V and 1 base at J, with 11 bases between the two ends. The CDR3 is made up of 15 amino acids. The CDR3 region is CASSLTVPPNTEAFF. CDR3 sequence (DNA): TGCGCCAGCAGCTTGACGGTCCCCCCGAACACTGAAGCTTTCTTT. Looking up the rest from reference TRBV5-1 and TRBJ1-1 gives the full variable domain: KAGVTQTPRYLIKTRGQQVTLSCSPISGHRSVSWYQQTPGQGLQFLFEYFSETQRNKGNFPGRFSGRQFSNSRSEMNVSTLELGDSALYLCASSLTVPPNTEAFFGQGTRLTVV.

The chain has TRBV7-9 and TRBJ2-7, with TRBD1 matching over 9 bases. The CDR3 has 14 residues. With V trimmed by 1 base and J by 6 bases, 4 bases remained unmatched. Looked up from germline, CDR1 is SEHNR and CDR2 is FQNEAQ (reference sequence). The DNA of the CDR3 is TGTGCCAGCAGCTTAGACAGGGGGCGAGGCGAGCAGTACTTC. Protein sequence: CASSLDRGRGEQYF. The whole variable domain, remainder taken from reference TRBV7-9 and TRBJ2-7, is DTGVSQNPRHKITKRGQNVTFRCDPISEHNRLYWYRQTLGQGPEFLTYFQNEAQLEKSRLLSDRFSAERPKGSFSTLEIQRTEQGDSAMYLCASSLDRGRGEQYFGPGTRLTVT.

This clone was seen only once. This rearrangement joins TRBV2 to TRBJ2-7; D may be TRBD2 (6 bases). V lost 10 bases and J 1 base, leaving 17 bases between the germline ends. This CDR3 has 14 residues. Germline V lookup: CDR1 SNHLY, CDR2 FYNNEI. The CDR3 sequence: CAIKREPNSYEQYF. CDR3 DNA: TGTGCCATCAAACGGGAGCCAAATTCCTACGAGCAGTACTTC.

The V and J genes are TRBV10-1 and TRBJ2-1, with D possibly being TRBD1 or TRBD2 (6 bases each). CDR1 WNHNN and CDR2 SYGVQD come from the germline V gene (reference sequence). CDR3 size: 14 residues. Trimming removed 8 bases at V and 4 bases at J, with 15 bases between. The CDR3 reads CASLTGAGYNEQFF. The CDR3 DNA follows: TGCGCCAGCCTCACGGGGGCGGGATACAATGAGCAGTTCTTC.

V and J are TRBV27 and TRBJ2-1, with 9 bases matching TRBD2. CDR3 length equals 16 residues. V was clipped by 5 bases and J by 2 bases; unmatched bases: 7. Germline loops: CDR1 MNHEY, CDR2 SMNVEV (reference sequence). Here the CDR3 DNA reads TGTGCCAGCAGTCCCTTACTAGCGGGCCCCTACAATGAGCAGTTCTTC. It translates to CASSPLLAGPYNEQFF.

The rearrangement joins TRBV2 to TRBJ1-5, with 7 positions matching TRBD1. The CDR3 is made up of 13 amino acids. V shed 8 bases, J shed 2 bases, and the junction held 3 bases outside the gene matches. Looked up from germline, CDR1 is SNHLY and CDR2 is FYNNEI. The CDR3 protein is CASGQVRNQPQHF. The CDR3 coding sequence is TGTGCCAGCGGACAGGTCCGCAATCAGCCCCAGCATTTT.

The gene calls are TRBV19 and TRBJ2-3; no firm D call. Trimming removed 6 bases from V and 6 bases from J, with 7 bases in between. Germline V gives CDR1 LNHDA, CDR2 SQIVND (reference sequence). The length of the CDR3 is 11 residues. The CDR3 loop reads CASSSRDTQYF. In nucleotides, the CDR3 is TGTGCCAGTAGCTCAAGGGATACGCAGTATTTT.

The chain recombines TRBV5-1 with TRBJ2-3; no clear D. Deletions cut 4 bases from V and 2 bases from J, with 17 bases between. CDR3 length equals 16 residues. CDR1 SGHRS and CDR2 YFSETQ come from the germline V gene. CDR3 sequence reads: CASSQREQAYTDTQYF. Here the CDR3 DNA reads TGCGCCAGCAGCCAGCGCGAGCAGGCCTACACAGATACGCAGTATTTT.

The sample holds one count of this clone. The chain combines TRBV15 with TRBJ2-1; 11 bases line up with TRBD1. Germline assignment: CDR1 LNHNV and CDR2 YYDKDF (reference sequence). This CDR3 comprises 14 residues. The ends lost 4 bases at V and 7 bases at J; junction bases unmatched: 3. The CDR3 reads CATSKGQGANEQFF. The CDR3 DNA follows: TGTGCCACCAGCAAAGGACAGGGGGCTAATGAGCAGTTCTTC.

This rearrangement joins TRBV16 to TRBJ2-7; D gene ambiguous. V shed 4 bases and J shed 3 bases, with 13 bases lying between them. The germline CDR1 and CDR2 sequences are KGHSY and FQNENV. The CDR3 is 14 amino acids. The CDR3 DNA follows: TGTGCCAGCAGCCCAGATCGTGTGGACTACGAGCAGTACTTC. Amino acids: CASSPDRVDYEQYF.

This clone has just one count. The genes are TRBV19 and TRBJ2-1; the D gene could be TRBD1 or TRBD2 (6 bases each). The CDR3 loop spans 16 amino acids. Looked up from germline, CDR1 is LNHDA and CDR2 is SQIVND (reference sequence). V was clipped by 7 bases and J by 0 bases, with 16 bases between them. The CDR3 DNA reads as TGTGCCAGTAAGGGGGGCCTTTTGAGCTCCTACAATGAGCAGTTCTTC. Translating it yields CASKGGLLSSYNEQFF. The entire variable domain, with the rest obtained from reference TRBV19 and TRBJ2-1, is as follows: DGGITQSPKYLFRKEGQNVTLSCEQNLNHDAMYWYRQDPGQGLRLIYYSQIVNDFQKGDIAEGYSVSREKKESFPLTVTSAQKNPTAFYLCASKGGLLSSYNEQFFGPGTRLTVL.

This chain joins TRBV2 and TRBJ2-1; no definite D call. Germline CDR1 SNHLY, CDR2 FYNNEI. Trimming took off 4 bases at V and 4 bases at J, with 14 bases between the two ends. The CDR3 runs to 15 residues. The CDR3 DNA is TGTGCCAGCAGTGGAGAGCTTACCATTTACAATGAGCAGTTCTTC. Translating gives CASSGELTIYNEQFF.

Here the CDR3 reads CASSERETQYF. The CDR3 coding sequence is TGTGCCAGCAGTGAGCGGGAGACCCAGTACTTC. V gene TRBV6-1 combines with J gene TRBJ2-5; no clear D gene. V was trimmed by 3 bases and J by 5 bases, leaving 4 bases between them. Germline V gives CDR1 MNHNS, CDR2 SASEGT. The CDR3 sequence is 11 residues long.

V usage is TRBV5-5 and J usage is TRBJ2-7; 9 positions match TRBD2. The CDR3 covers 15 residues. Germline V gives CDR1 SGHKS, CDR2 YYEKEE (reference sequence). V gave up 0 bases and J gave up 4 bases; unmatched junction bases: 5. CDR3 amino acids: CASSLASGTYYEQYF. CDR3 sequence (DNA): TGTGCCAGCAGCTTGGCTAGCGGGACCTATTACGAGCAGTACTTC.

The chain is built from TRBV4-1 and TRBJ2-7, with D perhaps given as TRBD1 or TRBD2 (5 bases each). Germline values: CDR1 MGHRA, CDR2 YSYEKL. The CDR3 is made up of 15 amino acids. V gave up 0 bases and J gave up 3 bases, with 12 bases separating them. CDR3 in amino acids: CASSQDRGTRYEQYF. Here the CDR3 DNA reads TGCGCCAGCAGCCAAGATCGTGGGACCCGCTACGAGCAGTACTTC.